This T cell receptor (beta chain) emerged from a study of vaccination and CD4 T cells after COVID-19. In the study overall: Overlapping peptides covering the spike proteins of SARS-CoV-2, HCoV-NL63, HCoV-OC43 and HCoV-229E were added to stimulate cells.

Treatment reported: roughly ten-day PBMC culture with coronavirus spike peptide pools or control peptides (ViraFEST assay). Negative selection purified CD4+ T cells after more than nine days of culture. Cultured CD4+ T cell DNA underwent sequencing with the Oncomine TCR Beta short-read assay. TCRdb re-derived calls from the PCR reads in MiXCR, one entry per CDR3 protein. The sample has tens of thousands of distinct CDR3 sequences, around two thirds seen once; the top ten hold roughly 23%. This clonotype has just a few counts. No antigen is known for it. The V gene's germline CDR1 is MNHNS and CDR2 SASEGT. Deletions cut 6 bases from V and 4 bases from J, with 12 bases between. The CDR3 length is 14 residues.

The source is a human donor who received a COVID-19 vaccine. The sample here was CD4+ T cells from blood, cultured in vitro, taken before SARS-CoV-2 vaccination. This chain joins TRBV6-1 and TRBJ2-2, with D perhaps TRBD1 or TRBD2 (5 bases each). The CDR3 loop reads CASSQGRITGELFF. DNA for the CDR3: TGTGCCAGCAGCCAGGGACGGATCACCGGGGAGCTGTTTTTT.